This TCR beta chain was profiled in a study of blood T cell repertoires in COVID-19. Assay used: immunoSEQ multiplex PCR; TCRdb lists only in-frame clones, some missing. The sample has about 210,000 clones; approximately 78% are singletons. Followed longitudinally, the Seattle patients had been enrolled during active infection. V lost 4 bases, J lost 8 bases, and 6 bases lay in between. Germline CDR1 reads DFQATT; CDR2 reads SNEGSKA (reference sequence). This CDR3 region has 10 residues. This clone was counted a few times. This clonotype was sampled from a woman in her seventies with COVID-19, enrolled during active disease. The specimen was peripheral blood. This chain joins TRBV20-1 and TRBJ2-1; D is ambiguous. This CDR3 is CSANGHEQFF. As DNA, the CDR3 is TGCAGTGCTAATGGGCATGAGCAGTTCTTC.